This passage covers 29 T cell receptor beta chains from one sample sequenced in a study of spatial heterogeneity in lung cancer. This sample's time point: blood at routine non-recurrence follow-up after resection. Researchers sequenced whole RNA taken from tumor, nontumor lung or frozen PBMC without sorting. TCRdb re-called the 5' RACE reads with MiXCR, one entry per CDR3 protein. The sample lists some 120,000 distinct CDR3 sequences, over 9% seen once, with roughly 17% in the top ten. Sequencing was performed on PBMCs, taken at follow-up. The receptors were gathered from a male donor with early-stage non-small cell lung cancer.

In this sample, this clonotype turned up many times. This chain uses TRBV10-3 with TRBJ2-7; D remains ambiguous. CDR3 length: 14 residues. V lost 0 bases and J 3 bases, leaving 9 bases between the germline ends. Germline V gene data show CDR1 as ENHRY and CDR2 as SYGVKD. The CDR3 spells CAISESQANYEQYF. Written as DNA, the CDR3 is TGTGCCATCAGTGAGTCGCAGGCAAACTACGAGCAGTACTTC.

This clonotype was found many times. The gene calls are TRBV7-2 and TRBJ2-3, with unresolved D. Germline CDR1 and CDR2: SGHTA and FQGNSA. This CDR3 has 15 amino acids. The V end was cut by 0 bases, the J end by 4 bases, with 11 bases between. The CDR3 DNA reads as TGTGCCAGCAGCTTAGCGCAAGGGCAGGCAGATACGCAGTATTTT. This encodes CASSLAQGQADTQYF.

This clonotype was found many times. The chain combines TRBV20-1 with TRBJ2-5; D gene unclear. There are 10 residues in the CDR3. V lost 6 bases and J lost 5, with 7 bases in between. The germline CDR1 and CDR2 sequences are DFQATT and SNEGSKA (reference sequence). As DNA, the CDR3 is TGCAGTGCCCAAAAGGAGACCCAGTACTTC. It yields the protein CSAQKETQYF.

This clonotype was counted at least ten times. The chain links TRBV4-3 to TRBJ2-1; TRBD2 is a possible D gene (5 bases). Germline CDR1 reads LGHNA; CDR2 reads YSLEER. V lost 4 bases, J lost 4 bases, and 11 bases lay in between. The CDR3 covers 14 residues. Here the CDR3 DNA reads TGCGCCAGCAGCCGAGCCCCGGGGTACAATGAGCAGTTCTTC. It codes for CASSRAPGYNEQFF.

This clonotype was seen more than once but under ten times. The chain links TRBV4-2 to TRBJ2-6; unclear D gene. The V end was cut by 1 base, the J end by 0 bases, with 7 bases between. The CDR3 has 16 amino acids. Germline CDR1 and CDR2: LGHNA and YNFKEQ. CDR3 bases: TGTGCCAGCAGCCAAGTCTGGAGCTCTGGGGCCAACGTCCTGACTTTC. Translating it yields CASSQVWSSGANVLTF.

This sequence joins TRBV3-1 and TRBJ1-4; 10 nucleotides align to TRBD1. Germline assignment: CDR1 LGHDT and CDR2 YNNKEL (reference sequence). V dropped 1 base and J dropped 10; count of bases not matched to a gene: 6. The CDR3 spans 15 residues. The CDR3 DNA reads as TGTGCCAGCAGCCAAGCCGGGACAGGGGATGTAAAACTGTTTTTT. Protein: CASSQAGTGDVKLFF.

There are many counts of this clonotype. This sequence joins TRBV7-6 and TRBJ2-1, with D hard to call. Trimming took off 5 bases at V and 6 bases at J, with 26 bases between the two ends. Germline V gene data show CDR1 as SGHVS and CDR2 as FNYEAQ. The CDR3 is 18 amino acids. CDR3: CASSQTAGPFLVPNEQFF. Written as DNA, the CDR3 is TGTGCCAGCAGCCAAACCGCCGGACCGTTCCTTGTGCCCAATGAGCAGTTCTTC.

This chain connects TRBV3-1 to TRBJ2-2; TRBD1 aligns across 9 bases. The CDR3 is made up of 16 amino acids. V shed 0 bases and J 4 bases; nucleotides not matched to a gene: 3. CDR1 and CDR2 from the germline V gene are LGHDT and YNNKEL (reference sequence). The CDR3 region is CASSQDRQGGTGELFF. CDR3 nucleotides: TGTGCCAGCAGCCAAGATCGACAGGGGGGCACCGGGGAGCTGTTTTTT.

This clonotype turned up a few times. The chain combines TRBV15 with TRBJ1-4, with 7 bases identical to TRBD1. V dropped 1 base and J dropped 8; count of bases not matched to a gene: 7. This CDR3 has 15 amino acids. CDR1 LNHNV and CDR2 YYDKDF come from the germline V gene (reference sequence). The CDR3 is CATSRAPGGREKLFF. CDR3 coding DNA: TGTGCCACCAGCAGAGCACCAGGGGGTAGAGAAAAACTGTTTTTT.

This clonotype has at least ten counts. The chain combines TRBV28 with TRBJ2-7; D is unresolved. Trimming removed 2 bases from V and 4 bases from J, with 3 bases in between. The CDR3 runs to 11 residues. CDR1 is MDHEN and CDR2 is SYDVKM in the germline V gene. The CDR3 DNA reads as TGTGCCAGCAGTTTAAGGTACGAGCAGTACTTC. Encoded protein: CASSLRYEQYF.

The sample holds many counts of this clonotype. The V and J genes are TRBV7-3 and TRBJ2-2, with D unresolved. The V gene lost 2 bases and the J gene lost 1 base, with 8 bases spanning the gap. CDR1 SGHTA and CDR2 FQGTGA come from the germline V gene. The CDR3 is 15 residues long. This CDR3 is CASSLSAGNTGELFF. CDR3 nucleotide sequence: TGTGCCAGCAGCTTATCGGCAGGGAACACCGGGGAGCTGTTTTTT.

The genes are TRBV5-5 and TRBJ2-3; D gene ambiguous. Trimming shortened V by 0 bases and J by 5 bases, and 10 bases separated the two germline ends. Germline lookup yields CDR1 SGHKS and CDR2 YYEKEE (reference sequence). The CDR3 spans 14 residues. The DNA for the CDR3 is TGTGCCAGCAGCTTGGACGCCCTTTTAGATACGCAGTATTTT. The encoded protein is CASSLDALLDTQYF.

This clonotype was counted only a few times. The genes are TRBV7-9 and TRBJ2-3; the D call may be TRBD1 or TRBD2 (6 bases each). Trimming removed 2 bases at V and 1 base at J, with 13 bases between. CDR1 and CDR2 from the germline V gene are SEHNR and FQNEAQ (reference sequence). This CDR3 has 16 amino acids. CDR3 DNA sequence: TGTGCCAGCAGCTTACCGGGGGCCCGGGGCACAGATACGCAGTATTTT. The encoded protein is CASSLPGARGTDTQYF.

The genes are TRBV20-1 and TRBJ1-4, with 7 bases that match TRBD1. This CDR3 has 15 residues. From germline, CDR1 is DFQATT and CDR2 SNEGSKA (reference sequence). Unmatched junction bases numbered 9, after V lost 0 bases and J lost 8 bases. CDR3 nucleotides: TGCAGTGCTAGAGATATCAGGACAGGCGGCGAAAAACTGTTTTTT. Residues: CSARDIRTGGEKLFF.

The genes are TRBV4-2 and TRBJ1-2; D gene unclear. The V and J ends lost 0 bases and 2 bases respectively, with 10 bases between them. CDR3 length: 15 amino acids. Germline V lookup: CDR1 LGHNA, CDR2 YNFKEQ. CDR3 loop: CASSQEAEQNYGYTF. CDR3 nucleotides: TGTGCCAGCAGCCAAGAAGCAGAGCAAAACTATGGCTACACCTTC.

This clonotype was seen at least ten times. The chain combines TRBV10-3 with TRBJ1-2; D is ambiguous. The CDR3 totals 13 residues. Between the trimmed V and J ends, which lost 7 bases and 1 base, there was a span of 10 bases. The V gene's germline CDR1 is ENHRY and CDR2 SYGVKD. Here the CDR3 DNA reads TGTGCCATCACAGAAAGCTTTAACTATGGCTACACCTTC. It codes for CAITESFNYGYTF.

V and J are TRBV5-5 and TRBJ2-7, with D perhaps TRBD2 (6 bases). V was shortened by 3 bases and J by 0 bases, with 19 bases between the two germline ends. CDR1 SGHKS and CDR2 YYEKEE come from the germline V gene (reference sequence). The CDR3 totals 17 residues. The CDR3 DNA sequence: TGTGCCAGCAGCTACGTTGTGGGGGGAAGGAGCTCCTACGAGCAGTACTTC. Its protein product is CASSYVVGGRSSYEQYF.

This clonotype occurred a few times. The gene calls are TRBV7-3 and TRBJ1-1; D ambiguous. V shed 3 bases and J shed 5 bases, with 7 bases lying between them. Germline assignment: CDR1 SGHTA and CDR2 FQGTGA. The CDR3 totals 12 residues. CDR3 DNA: TGTGCCAGCAGCTTTGGGTCAACTGAAGCTTTCTTT. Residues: CASSFGSTEAFF.

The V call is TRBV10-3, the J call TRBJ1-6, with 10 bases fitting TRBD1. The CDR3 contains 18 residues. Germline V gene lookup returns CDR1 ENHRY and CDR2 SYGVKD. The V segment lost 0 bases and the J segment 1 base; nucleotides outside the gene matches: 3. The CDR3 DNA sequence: TGTGCCATCAGTGAGTCGAGGGACAGGGGTTCCTATAATTCACCCCTCCACTTT. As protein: CAISESRDRGSYNSPLHF.

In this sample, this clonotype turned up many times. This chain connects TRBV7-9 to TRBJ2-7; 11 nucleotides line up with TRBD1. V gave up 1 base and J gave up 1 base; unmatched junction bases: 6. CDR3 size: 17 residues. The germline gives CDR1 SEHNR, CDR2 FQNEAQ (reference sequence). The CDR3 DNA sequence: TGTGCCAGCAGCTTAGGGACAGGGGGCCCCTCTTCCTACGAGCAGTACTTC. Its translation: CASSLGTGGPSSYEQYF. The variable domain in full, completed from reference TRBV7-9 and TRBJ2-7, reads DTGVSQNPRHKITKRGQNVTFRCDPISEHNRLYWYRQTLGQGPEFLTYFQNEAQLEKSRLLSDRFSAERPKGSFSTLEIQRTEQGDSAMYLCASSLGTGGPSSYEQYFGPGTRLTVT.

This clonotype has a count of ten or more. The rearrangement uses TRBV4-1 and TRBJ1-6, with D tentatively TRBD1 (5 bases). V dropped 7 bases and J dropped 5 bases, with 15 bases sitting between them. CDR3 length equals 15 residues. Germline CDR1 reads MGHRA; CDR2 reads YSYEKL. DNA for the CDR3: TGCGCCAGCAACCAGGGAGGGGCCAATAATTCACCCCTCCACTTT. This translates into CASNQGGANNSPLHF.

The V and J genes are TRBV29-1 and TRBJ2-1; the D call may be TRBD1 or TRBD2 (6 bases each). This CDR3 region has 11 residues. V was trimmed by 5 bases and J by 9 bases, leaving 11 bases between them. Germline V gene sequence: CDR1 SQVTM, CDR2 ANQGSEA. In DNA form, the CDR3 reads TGCAGCGTTCGCGGGACAAGTGAGCAGTTCTTC. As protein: CSVRGTSEQFF.

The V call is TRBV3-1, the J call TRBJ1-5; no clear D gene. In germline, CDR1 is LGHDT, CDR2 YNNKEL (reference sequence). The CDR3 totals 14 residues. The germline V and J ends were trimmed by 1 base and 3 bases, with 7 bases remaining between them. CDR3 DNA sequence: TGTGCCAGCAGCCAAGGCCAGACCAATCAGCCCCAGCATTTT. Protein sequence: CASSQGQTNQPQHF.

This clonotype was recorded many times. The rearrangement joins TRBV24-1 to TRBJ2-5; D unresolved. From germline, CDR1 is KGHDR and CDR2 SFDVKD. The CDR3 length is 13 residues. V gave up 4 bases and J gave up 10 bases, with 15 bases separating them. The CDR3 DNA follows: TGTGCCACCAGTGACTCTCTAAGATTGAACCAGTACTTC. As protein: CATSDSLRLNQYF.

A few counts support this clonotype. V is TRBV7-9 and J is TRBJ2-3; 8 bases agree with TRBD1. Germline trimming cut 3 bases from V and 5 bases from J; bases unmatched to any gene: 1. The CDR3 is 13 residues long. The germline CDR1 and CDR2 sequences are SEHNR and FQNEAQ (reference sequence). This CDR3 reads CASSFRGQDTQYF. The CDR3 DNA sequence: TGTGCCAGCAGCTTCAGGGGGCAAGATACGCAGTATTTT.

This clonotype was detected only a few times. The CDR3, as DNA: TGCGCCAGCAGCTTCTCAGGCAGCTCCTACGAGCAGTACTTC. Its protein product is CASSFSGSSYEQYF. This chain connects TRBV5-1 to TRBJ2-7; no definite D call. Germline CDR1 and CDR2: SGHRS and YFSETQ. The germline V and J ends were trimmed by 2 bases and 0 bases, with 9 bases remaining between them. The length of the CDR3 is 14 residues.

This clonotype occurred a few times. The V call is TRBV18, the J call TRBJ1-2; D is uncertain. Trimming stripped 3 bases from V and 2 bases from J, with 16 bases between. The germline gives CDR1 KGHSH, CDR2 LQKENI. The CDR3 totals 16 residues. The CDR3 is CASSPVLGSPNYGYTF. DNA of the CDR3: TGTGCCAGCTCACCCGTCCTGGGGTCACCCAACTATGGCTACACCTTC.

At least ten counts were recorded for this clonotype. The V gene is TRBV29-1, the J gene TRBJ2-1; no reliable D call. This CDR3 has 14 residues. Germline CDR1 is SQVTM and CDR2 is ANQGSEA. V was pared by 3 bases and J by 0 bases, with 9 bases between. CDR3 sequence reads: CSVEGLSSYNEQFF. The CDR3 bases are TGCAGCGTTGAGGGTCTGAGCTCCTACAATGAGCAGTTCTTC.

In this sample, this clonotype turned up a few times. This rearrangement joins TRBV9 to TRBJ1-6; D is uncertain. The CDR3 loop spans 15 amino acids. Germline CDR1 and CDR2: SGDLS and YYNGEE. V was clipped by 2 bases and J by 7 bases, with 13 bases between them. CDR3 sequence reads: CASSVELRGNSPLHF. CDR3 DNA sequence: TGTGCCAGCAGCGTGGAGTTAAGAGGCAATTCACCCCTCCACTTT.